This T cell receptor beta chain was profiled in a study of cytomegalovirus exposure and HLA in healthy donors (TCRdb year 2017). Looking at the study overall: In an earlier analysis of roughly 500 of the donors, about 270 Gb of sequence data and 117 million unique TCR beta sequences from about 180 million T cells were reported. An early release that covered fewer than 750 HLA-typed donors contained approximately 320 gigabases of sequencing data and roughly 84 million unique TCR sequences. The genetic ancestry cluster associated with self-reported Caucasian donors included 65% to 90% of the roughly 390 genotyped donors. The study was designed to test whether signatures of past pathogen exposure could be identified by cataloging public T cell receptors. The T cell repertoires of 666 subjects were profiled by immunosequencing and related to cytomegalovirus serostatus. Along with the approximately 670-subject first cohort, a separate validation cohort of over 90 different subjects was used. To predict cytomegalovirus infection status, the study brought together high-throughput TCR immunosequencing, statistical association of individual TCRs with disease status, and machine learning. To study patterns of TCR occurrence, a later analysis re-analyzed previously published TCR beta repertoires from 700 or so donors and added high-resolution HLA genotyping. The later analysis used no new phenotypic data to find candidate immune exposures, relying instead on TCR beta sequences and their occurrence across donors. An earlier analysis of approximately 580 of the donors used high-throughput TCR beta sequencing to judge whether each TCR beta V gene segment behaved as functional or pseudogenic. Alongside the repertoire data, information on donor age, sex, ethnicity and CMV serostatus was compiled. A later genetic analysis used genome-wide SNP genotypes for about 60% of the roughly 670 donors, treating that subset as a discovery cohort. Every repertoire in the discovery cohort had been generated on one and the same sequencing platform. Both class I and class II loci were covered by HLA typing, at four-digit resolution. The number of donors typed differed by locus, with 629-630 for A, B, C, DRB1 and DQB1, 522 for DQA1, 606 for DPA1, and 400 to 490 for DPB1. About five DR-DQ haplotypes were handled as single units for association and clustering, since linkage in the cohort was strong. Among about 390 genotyped donors of the cohort, an average of around 240,000 unique TCR beta nucleotide sequences were sequenced per donor, about a sixth of them non-productive. Overall study outcomes, separate from this receptor: According to a later analysis, TCR association rates differed among HLA loci, with DRB1 alleles showing the most associated TCRs and HLA-C alleles showing the fewest. Correlated functional status among segregating V segments might reflect linkage disequilibrium, but an unknown experimental factor could not be ruled out. In a later analysis, HLA-associated TCR beta chains were found to be more clonally expanded and to have lower generation probabilities than equally common non-associated chains. It was suggested by the authors that the approach could potentially be generalized to other disease states and immunological phenotypes. A further reported finding was that TCR beta sequences accurately predicted the HLA-A and HLA-B alleles for most subjects in the first cohort. According to a later genetic analysis, donors in an Asian-associated ancestry cluster had fewer N-insertions in productive TCRs than the roughly 660-donor mean. When HLA alleles, especially DR and DQ, strongly co-occurred, attributing TCR associations to individual alleles was difficult. The classifier was reported to diagnose cytomegalovirus status with high specificity and sensitivity in both the original cohort and the validation cohort. In an earlier analysis of about 600 of the donors, most TCR beta V segments appeared in productive rearrangements about 87% or about 30% of the time, broadly matching IMGT annotations. Because HLA typing was unavailable for some donors at each locus, only the typed subset was used in association tests. The study listed 164 TCR beta chains as associated with cytomegalovirus. Most CMV-associated TCR beta chains appeared to be HLA-restricted in a later analysis, and the HLA associations seemed to be driven largely by CMV exposure. Some IMGT-functional V segments, including TRBV6-2 and TRBV6-3, could not be distinguished by the 87-base-pair reads and were therefore excluded. A later analysis reported that several top co-occurrence clusters appeared linked to parvovirus B19, influenza, CMV and Epstein-Barr virus. This cohort had only TCR beta chains sequenced, and the lack of alpha or paired-chain data limited which features could be detected. Immune exposure information for the cohort was limited to CMV serostatus. In vitro tests confirmed that a few of the cytomegalovirus-associated TCR beta chains recognize cytomegalovirus antigens. A later analysis associated about 17,000 TCR beta sequences with specific HLA alleles at a false discovery rate of 0.05. Most TCR sequences were seen in very few donors, while some public TCRs were found in many individuals. V-gene and J-gene trimming of TCR beta chains was associated with a missense DCLRE1C variant in a later genetic analysis, and the association was replicated in an independent cohort. Roughly uniform sequencing depth across donors was assumed in presence/absence analyses, although this assumption may not hold. The sequencing pipeline was judged likely to have produced a cluster of highly shared sequence variants as a technical artifact. The earlier analysis of about 600 of the donors excluded about 16 rarely observed V segments, including chromosome 9 orphons, because counts were too low.

Measured from the cysteine to the phenylalanine, the CDR3 is 15 residues long. CDR3 DNA only is kept here, 45 bases in frame from base 1. The germline V gene (reference sequence) yields MNHEY for CDR1 and SMNVEV for CDR2. V and J are truncated by 7 bases and 2 bases respectively, leaving an intervening sequence of 12 bases. This clone was detected only a few times. Its specific antigen is unknown. Per-base quality was not reported, and no clone a single base away is much larger than it. Library preparation employed the immunoSEQ multiplex PCR assay. For the multiplex PCR, a mixture combining 60 forward primers for TCR Vbeta segments and 13 reverse primers for TCR Jbeta segments was used. Amplification of the CDR3 region of rearranged TCR beta genes was performed with a multiplex PCR assay on genomic DNA. On the Illumina HiSeq System, the amplified TCR beta libraries were sequenced as 87-base-pair reads. On the authors' methods: A later analysis tallied approximately 87 million unique TCR beta chains across the 660 or so repertoires, and around 10 million of those chains were shared by two or more donors. To remove PCR and sequencing errors, raw reads were error-corrected and collapsed into unique sequences using a nearest-neighbor algorithm that merged closely related sequences. Alignment of CDR3 sequences to IMGT reference sequences was used to assign V, D and J gene segments. For a sequence to be retained, a match of at least six nucleotides to both a V gene segment and a J gene segment was required. A rearrangement was called productive if the CDR3 had no stop codons and remained in frame with V and J, and every other rearrangement was called non-productive. CDR3 was defined according to IMGT convention as the region running from the second conserved V-encoded cysteine to the conserved J-encoded phenylalanine. In an earlier analysis of approximately 590 of the donors, sequences lacking an unambiguous match to a single V gene segment were excluded. In an earlier analysis of 587 of the donors, a V segment was called functional when productive rearrangements were above 56.7%, and segregating when the standard deviation between donors exceeded 5%. A statistical classification framework was developed to diagnose cytomegalovirus status using the catalog of TCR beta chain sequences. In a later analysis, TCR nucleotide sequences were compared against IMGT/GENE-DB human TR gene sequences so that V and J genes could be assigned. The TCRdist pipeline was used in a later analysis to assign CDR3 sequences and most-parsimonious VDJ recombination scenarios. In a later analysis, each TCR beta chain was defined by its CDR3 amino acid sequence together with its V-gene family, and reads lacking a unique V-gene family were excluded. A later analysis removed 450 to 600 highly shared, low-generation-probability nucleotide sequences to deal with suspected cross-contamination and a sequencing artifact. In a later analysis, a clonal expansion index was calculated for each public chain from normalized within-repertoire ranks of inferred template counts. Generation probabilities in a later analysis came from a VDJ recombination model fitted to out-of-frame rearrangements, and those results were checked against IGoR. In a later analysis, hypergeometric tests were used to score TCR-TCR, TCR-HLA and TCR-CMV co-occurrence, with a repertoire-size bias correction applied to TCR pairs. False discovery rates were estimated in a later analysis by permuting HLA or CMV assignments 20 times. A later analysis grouped co-occurring TCRs with DBSCAN, adding TCRdist sequence similarity when clustering within HLA-allele-positive subsets. Repertoires with fewer than 30,000 or more than 120,000 public chains were left out of co-occurrence clustering, as were roughly five repertoires with anomalous nucleotide sharing. Held by TCRdb, this immuneACCESS table contains in-frame sequences only and omits some clones. Under half of the omission traces to an unresolved V gene where checked; the cause of the rest is unknown. That table supplies the V and J calls and clone size; D and trimming were determined from the DNA. This sample is represented by approximately 170,000 clones; roughly 77% of them were singletons. The top ten hold 4.7% of the sample.

The cohort comprised under 700 healthy bone marrow donors. Cohort members were all nominally healthy when sampled, although unrecorded immune exposures were likely present. The donor was CMV seropositive and was included in the group of about 290 seropositive cohort members. Every donor gave a peripheral blood sample, and the peripheral blood mononuclear cells from that sample were used for TCR beta sequencing. Genomic DNA extraction from the blood cell samples was performed with the Qiagen DNeasy Blood Extraction Kit. In this chain, TRBV27 is recombined with TRBJ2-6, and TRBD1 may be the D gene, going by 6 matching bases. This receptor was obtained from a man aged 18 to 30 in good health and CMV-seropositive. What was sequenced was PBMCs. In nucleotide form, the sequence is TGTGCCAGCACTACACCAGGGGCTGGGGCCAACGTCCTGACTTTC. Its amino acids are CASTTPGAGANVLTF.